The 6 T cell receptor beta chains below were found in one sample sequenced in a study of identical twins. TCRdb re-called the 5' RACE reads with MiXCR, one entry per CDR3 protein. Among 1.5 million or so distinct CDR3 sequences listed, about 30% were seen once. Specimen: cord blood. The receptors shown here come from a newborn girl in good health.

The J gene is TRBJ2-1, the V gene TRBV3-1; 9 bases line up with TRBD1. V lost 3 bases to trimming and J lost 7 bases; unmatched junction nucleotides: 4. CDR3 length: 14 residues. CDR1 and CDR2 (germline): LGHDT, YNNKEL (reference sequence). The CDR3 region is CASSQGQGRNEQFF. The CDR3 DNA is TGTGCCAGCAGCCAGGGACAGGGTAGGAATGAGCAGTTCTTC.

The chain uses TRBV20-1 and TRBJ1-2; weak D call: TRBD1 (6 bases). The CDR3 sequence is 15 residues long. The V and J ends lost 6 bases and 3 bases respectively, with 20 bases between them. CDR1 is DFQATT, CDR2 SNEGSKA, per germline (reference sequence). In nucleotides, the CDR3 is TGCAGTGCCGGGGATCCGGACAGAAGTTACTATGGCTACACCTTC. This encodes CSAGDPDRSYYGYTF.

This sequence joins TRBV5-4 and TRBJ2-6, with D possibly TRBD1 on 7 matching bases. Germline V gene sequence: CDR1 SGHNT, CDR2 YYREEE (reference sequence). The length of the CDR3 is 15 residues. V was shortened by 0 bases and J by 12 bases, with 16 bases between the two germline ends. This CDR3 reads CASSLAGGGLSVLTF. The CDR3 nucleotides read TGTGCCAGCAGCTTGGCAGGGGGAGGCCTAAGCGTCCTGACTTTC.

The chain employs TRBV2 and TRBJ1-4; D may be TRBD1 (6 bases). Trimming removed 5 bases from V and 2 bases from J, with 18 bases in between. CDR3 length: 17 residues. CDR1 and CDR2 from the germline V gene are SNHLY and FYNNEI. CDR3 region: CASSPDFRTATNEKLFF. CDR3 bases: TGTGCCAGCAGTCCTGATTTCCGGACAGCCACTAATGAAAAACTGTTTTTT.

The rearrangement joins TRBV20-1 to TRBJ2-3; a possible D gene is TRBD1 (5 bases). Trimming removed 3 bases from V and 2 bases from J, with 12 bases in between. In germline, CDR1 is DFQATT, CDR2 SNEGSKA (reference sequence). The CDR3 length is 14 residues. This CDR3 is CSARGLFTTDTQYF. CDR3 sequence (DNA): TGCAGTGCTAGGGGGCTATTCACCACAGATACGCAGTATTTT.

V and J are TRBV20-1 and TRBJ2-1; tentatively, D is TRBD2 (6 bases). The V and J ends lost 6 bases and 11 bases respectively, with 11 bases between them. The CDR3 consists of 10 residues. CDR1 is DFQATT, CDR2 SNEGSKA, per germline (reference sequence). The CDR3 protein is CSATREKQFF. The CDR3 nucleotides are TGCAGTGCCACCCGGGAGAAGCAGTTCTTC.